Sequencing of this T cell receptor (beta chain) was carried out in a study of post-analysis software for immune sequencing data. Study observations and caveats: In patients, about 5 TRBV segments were more frequent than in controls, with TRBV5-6, TRBV5-1 and TRBV20-1 among them.

A note on this clonotype: The antigen is undetermined.

This CDR3 contains 16 residues. The junction had 4 bases not matched to a gene; V was cut back by 3 bases and J by 0 bases. The germline V gene encodes CDR1 MNHEY and CDR2 SVGAGI. TCR beta cDNA libraries included unique molecular identifiers. TCRdb itself ran the PCR reads through MiXCR, one entry per CDR3 protein. The sample carries roughly 670,000 distinct CDR3 sequences, approximately 59% recorded once. Material for sequencing was blood. This rearrangement joins TRBV6-5 to TRBJ2-1; 8 bases are shared with TRBD2. The receptor's source is a girl aged 2 to 9 with multiple sclerosis. Here the CDR3 DNA reads TGTGCCAGCAGTTATGAGCGGGAGCCCTCCTACAATGAGCAGTTCTTC. It encodes CASSYEREPSYNEQFF.